The following is a T cell receptor (beta chain) sequence with its context. The antigen this receptor binds is unknown. No per-base quality is available; no much larger clone lies one base away. The cohort consisted of 666 healthy bone marrow donors. At the time of sampling, all cohort members were nominally healthy, though unrecorded immune exposures were likely present. The donor tested CMV seropositive and was one of the 289 seropositive cohort members. A peripheral blood sample was collected from each donor, and TCR beta sequencing was performed on peripheral blood mononuclear cells. The Qiagen DNeasy Blood Extraction Kit was used to extract genomic DNA from the blood cell samples. Libraries came from the immunoSEQ multiplex PCR assay. The multiplex PCR relied on a mix of 60 forward primers for TCR Vbeta segments and 13 reverse primers for TCR Jbeta segments. A multiplex PCR assay on genomic DNA amplified the CDR3 region of rearranged TCR beta genes. The Illumina HiSeq System was used to sequence the amplified TCR beta libraries as 87-base-pair reads. Under the source paper's analysis protocol: Across the roughly 700 repertoires, a later analysis counted approximately 83 million unique TCR beta chains, roughly 11 million of which were shared by at least two donors. A nearest-neighbor algorithm error-corrected the raw reads and collapsed the reads into unique sequences, merging closely related sequences to remove PCR and sequencing errors. V, D and J gene segments were assigned by aligning CDR3 sequences to IMGT reference sequences. For a sequence to be retained, a match of at least six nucleotides was required to both a V gene segment and a J gene segment. Rearrangements were classified as productive when the CDR3 lacked stop codons and remained in frame with V and J, and all other rearrangements were classified as non-productive. Following IMGT convention, CDR3 was defined as the stretch from the second conserved V-encoded cysteine up to the conserved J-encoded phenylalanine. In an earlier analysis of more than 550 of the donors, sequences lacking an unambiguous match to a single V gene segment were excluded. In an earlier analysis of roughly 500 of the donors, V segments were called functional above 56.7% productive rearrangements and were called segregating when the between-donor standard deviation exceeded 5%. To diagnose cytomegalovirus status from the catalog of TCR beta chain sequences, a statistical classification framework was built. In a later analysis, V and J genes were assigned by comparing TCR nucleotide sequences against IMGT/GENE-DB human TR gene sequences. In a later analysis, CDR3 sequences and most-parsimonious VDJ recombination scenarios were assigned using the TCRdist pipeline. In a later analysis, each TCR beta chain was defined by its CDR3 amino acid sequence together with its V-gene family, and reads without a unique V-gene family were excluded. In a later analysis, 500 to 650 highly shared, low-generation-probability nucleotide sequences were removed to address suspected cross-contamination and a sequencing artifact. In a later analysis, a clonal expansion index was calculated for each public chain from normalized within-repertoire ranks of inferred template counts. A later analysis computed generation probabilities with a VDJ recombination model fitted to out-of-frame rearrangements, and checked the results against IGoR. Hypergeometric tests were used in a later analysis to score TCR-TCR, TCR-HLA and TCR-CMV co-occurrence, with a repertoire-size bias correction applied to the TCR pairs. In a later analysis, false discovery rates were estimated by permuting HLA or CMV assignments 20 times. In a later analysis, co-occurring TCRs were grouped using DBSCAN, with TCRdist sequence similarity added in when clustering inside HLA-allele-positive subsets. For co-occurrence clustering, repertoires with fewer than 30,000 or more than 120,000 public chains were excluded, along with about five repertoires with anomalous nucleotide sharing. TCRdb carries this immuneACCESS record with in-frame sequences only. Its versions omit some clonotypes, under half of them owing to an unresolved V gene in the studies checked, with the rest unexplained. The D gene and trimming were derived from the DNA, and the V and J assignments and clone size from that table. This sample comprises 100,000 to 150,000 clones, about four fifths of them detected only once. Of the sample, about 3.7% falls within the top ten clones.

The sample is drawn from a study of cytomegalovirus exposure and HLA in healthy donors (dated by TCRdb to about 2017). The study in broad terms: According to an earlier analysis of 550 to 700 of the donors, about 180 million T cells yielded 117 million unique TCR beta sequences and about 280 Gb of sequence data. An early release covering just under 650 HLA-typed donors comprised 250 to 350 gigabases of sequencing data and tens of millions of unique TCR sequences. Of the approximately 400 genotyped donors, roughly 80% fell in the genetic ancestry cluster associated with self-reported Caucasian donors. The study was designed to test whether signatures of past pathogen exposure could be identified by cataloging public T cell receptors. The study profiled the T cell repertoires of fewer than 850 subjects by immunosequencing and related them to cytomegalovirus serostatus. A separate validation cohort of approximately 120 different subjects was used in addition to the approximately 670-subject first cohort. High-throughput TCR immunosequencing, statistical association of individual TCRs with disease status, and machine learning were combined to predict cytomegalovirus infection status. In a later analysis, previously published TCR beta repertoires from several hundred donors were re-analyzed and high-resolution HLA genotyping was added so that TCR occurrence patterns could be studied. Rather than drawing on any new phenotypic data, the later analysis identified candidate immune exposures from TCR beta sequences and the way those sequences occurred across donors. To decide whether each TCR beta V gene segment behaved as functional or pseudogenic, an earlier analysis of 587 of the donors relied on high-throughput TCR beta sequencing. Donor age, sex, ethnicity and CMV serostatus were collected together with the repertoire data. In a later genetic analysis, genome-wide SNP genotypes for about 60% of the 666 donors were used, and that subset was treated as a discovery cohort. Every discovery cohort repertoire had been produced on one sequencing platform. HLA typing covered class I and class II loci at four-digit resolution. The number of typed donors differed by locus: about 629-630 for A, B, C, DRB1 and DQB1; some 500 for DQA1; some 590 for DPA1; and about 450 for DPB1. Four to six DR-DQ haplotypes were handled as single units for association and clustering, since linkage in the cohort was strong. On average, approximately 250,000 unique TCR beta nucleotide sequences were sequenced per donor among more than 350 genotyped donors of the cohort, with roughly 20% of those sequences being non-productive.

Results and caveats for the whole study, not just this receptor: In this cohort, only TCR beta chains were sequenced, and detectable features were limited by the absence of alpha or paired-chain data. A later analysis reported that several top co-occurrence clusters appeared linked to parvovirus B19, influenza, CMV and Epstein-Barr virus. A total of 150 or so TCR beta chains were listed by the study as associated with cytomegalovirus. Because counts were too low, roughly 16 rarely observed V segments, including chromosome 9 orphons, were excluded from the earlier analysis of 587 of the donors. A further reported finding was that TCR beta sequences accurately predicted the HLA-A and HLA-B alleles for most subjects in the first cohort. A later analysis associated about 17,000 TCR beta sequences with specific HLA alleles at a false discovery rate of 0.05. Some IMGT-functional V segments, including TRBV6-2 and TRBV6-3, could not be told apart with the 87-base-pair reads, so those segments were excluded. Because HLA typing was unavailable for some donors at each locus, only the typed subset was used in association tests. According to a later analysis, most CMV-associated TCR beta chains appeared to be HLA-restricted, and the HLA associations seemed to be driven largely by CMV exposure. The only immune exposure information available for the cohort was CMV serostatus. V-gene and J-gene trimming of TCR beta chains was associated with a missense DCLRE1C variant in a later genetic analysis, and the association was replicated in an independent cohort. In vitro tests confirmed that a few of the cytomegalovirus-associated TCR beta chains recognize cytomegalovirus antigens. In both the original and validation cohorts, the classifier was reported to diagnose cytomegalovirus status with high specificity and sensitivity. Across donors, most TCR sequences were observed very rarely, whereas some public TCRs were present in many individuals. According to a later analysis, TCR association rates differed among HLA loci, with DRB1 alleles showing the most associated TCRs and HLA-C alleles showing the fewest. Assigning TCR associations to individual alleles was difficult when HLA alleles, especially DR and DQ, strongly co-occurred. In a later analysis, HLA-associated TCR beta chains showed more clonal expansion and lower generation probabilities than non-associated chains that were equally common. A group of highly shared sequence variants was considered likely to be a technical artifact of the sequencing pipeline. Broadly in line with IMGT annotations, most TCR beta V segments showed up in productive rearrangements about 87% or about 30% of the time in an earlier analysis of a few hundred of the donors. Linkage disequilibrium might explain the correlated functional status among segregating V segments, but an unknown experimental factor could not be ruled out. Presence/absence analyses assumed roughly uniform sequencing depth across donors, an assumption that may not hold. According to a later genetic analysis, donors in an Asian-associated ancestry cluster had fewer N-insertions in productive TCRs than the approximately 690-donor mean. According to the authors, the approach could potentially be generalized to other disease states and immunological phenotypes.

Unmatched junction bases come to 7, with V trimmed by 5 bases and J by 5 bases. The CDR3 runs 15 residues from the cysteine to the phenylalanine. Only CDR3 DNA is held: 45 bases, read in frame from base 1. Based on the germline V gene (reference sequence), the CDR1 and CDR2 sequences are SGHNT and YYREEE. The specimen was PBMCs. The sequence links TRBV5-4 to TRBJ2-5, with TRBD2 identical over 12 junction bases. This TCR was recovered from a woman between 40 and 55 years old in good health and CMV-seropositive. The DNA sequence is given as TGTGCCAGCAGGATGACTAGCGGGGGAGGGGAGACCCAGTACTTC. It codes for CASRMTSGGGETQYF.